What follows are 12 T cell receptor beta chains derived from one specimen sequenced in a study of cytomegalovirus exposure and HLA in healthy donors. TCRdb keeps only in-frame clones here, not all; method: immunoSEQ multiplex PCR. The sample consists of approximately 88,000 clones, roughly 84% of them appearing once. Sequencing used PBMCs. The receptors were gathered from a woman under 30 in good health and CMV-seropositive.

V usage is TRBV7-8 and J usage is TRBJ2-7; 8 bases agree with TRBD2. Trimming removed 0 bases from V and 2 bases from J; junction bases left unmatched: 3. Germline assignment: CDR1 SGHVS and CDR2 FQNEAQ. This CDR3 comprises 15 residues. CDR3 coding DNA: TGTGCCAGCAGCTTAGCGGCGGGGGGTCCCTACGAGCAGTACTTC. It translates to CASSLAAGGPYEQYF. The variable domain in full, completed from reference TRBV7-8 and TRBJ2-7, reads GAGVSQSPRYKVAKRGQDVALRCDPISGHVSLFWYQQALGQGPEFLTYFQNEAQLDKSGLPSDRFFAERPEGSVSTLKIQRTQQEDSAVYLCASSLAAGGPYEQYFGPGTRLTVT.

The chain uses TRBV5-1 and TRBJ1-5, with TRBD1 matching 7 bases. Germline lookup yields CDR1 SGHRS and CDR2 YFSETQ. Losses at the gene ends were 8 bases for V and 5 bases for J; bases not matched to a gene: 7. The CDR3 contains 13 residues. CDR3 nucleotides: TGCGCCAGTCGACAGGGTGTGGATCAGCCCCAGCATTTT. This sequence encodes CASRQGVDQPQHF.

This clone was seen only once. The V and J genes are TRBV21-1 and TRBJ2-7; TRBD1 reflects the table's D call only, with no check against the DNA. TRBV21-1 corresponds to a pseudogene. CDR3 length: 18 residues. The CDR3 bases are TGTGCCAGCAGCAAAGTAAGGGACAGGGGGCTTCCAGGGGTTGGGCAGTACTTC. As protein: CASSKVRDRGLPGVGQYF.

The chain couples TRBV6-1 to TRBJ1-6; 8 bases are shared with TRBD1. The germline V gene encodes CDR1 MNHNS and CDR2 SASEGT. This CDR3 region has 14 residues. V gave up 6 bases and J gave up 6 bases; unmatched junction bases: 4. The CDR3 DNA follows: TGTGCCAGCAGGGACAGGGTCGGTAATTCACCCCTCCACTTT. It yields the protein CASRDRVGNSPLHF.

The CDR3 protein is CASSPKTGSYEQYF. The DNA for the CDR3 is TGTGCCAGCAGCCCTAAGACAGGCTCCTACGAGCAGTACTTC. This chain connects TRBV7-9 to TRBJ2-7; D is perhaps TRBD1 (6 bases). V shed 5 bases and J shed 0 bases, with 11 bases lying between them. The V gene's germline CDR1 is SEHNR and CDR2 FQNEAQ (reference sequence). The CDR3 runs to 14 residues.

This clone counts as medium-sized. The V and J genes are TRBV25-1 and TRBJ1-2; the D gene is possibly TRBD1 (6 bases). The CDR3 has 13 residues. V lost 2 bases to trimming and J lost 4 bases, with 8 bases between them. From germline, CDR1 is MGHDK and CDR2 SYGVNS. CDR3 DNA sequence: TGTGCCAGCAGTGAACGGACAGTCTATGGCTACACCTTC. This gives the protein CASSERTVYGYTF.

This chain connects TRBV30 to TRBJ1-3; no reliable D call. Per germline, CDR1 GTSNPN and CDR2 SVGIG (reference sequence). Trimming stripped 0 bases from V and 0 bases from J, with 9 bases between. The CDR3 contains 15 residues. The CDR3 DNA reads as TGTGCCTGGAGTGTACTGTGGAGCTCTGGAAACACCATATATTTT. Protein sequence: CAWSVLWSSGNTIYF.

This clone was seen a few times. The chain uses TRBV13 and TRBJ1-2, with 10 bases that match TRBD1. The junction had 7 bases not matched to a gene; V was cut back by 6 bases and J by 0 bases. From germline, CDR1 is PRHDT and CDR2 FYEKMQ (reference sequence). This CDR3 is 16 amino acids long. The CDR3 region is CASRRDRGRPNYGYTF. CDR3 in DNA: TGTGCCAGCAGGCGTGACAGGGGGCGACCTAACTATGGCTACACCTTC.

CDR3 residues: CASSMSRGGNEKLFF. The CDR3 nucleotides read TGTGCCAGTAGTATGAGTAGGGGTGGTAATGAAAAACTGTTTTTT. V and J are TRBV19 and TRBJ1-4; TRBD1 might be the D (5 bases). The germline gives CDR1 LNHDA, CDR2 SQIVND (reference sequence). The CDR3 contains 15 residues. Trimming left V 3 bases short and J 4 bases short, with 12 bases between.

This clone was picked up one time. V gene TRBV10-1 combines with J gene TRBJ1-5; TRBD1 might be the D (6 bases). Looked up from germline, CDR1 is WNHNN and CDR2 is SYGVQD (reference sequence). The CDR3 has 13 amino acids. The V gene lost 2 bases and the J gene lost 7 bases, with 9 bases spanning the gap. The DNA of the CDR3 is TGCGCCAGCAGTGAGACAGGGCAGCAGCCCCAGCATTTT. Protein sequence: CASSETGQQPQHF.

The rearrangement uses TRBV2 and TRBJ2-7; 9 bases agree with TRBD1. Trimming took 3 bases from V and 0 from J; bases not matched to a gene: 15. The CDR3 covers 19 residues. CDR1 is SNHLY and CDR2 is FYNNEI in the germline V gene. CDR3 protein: CASSDGYIYGTGISYEQYF. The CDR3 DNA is TGTGCCAGCAGTGATGGATATATTTATGGGACAGGGATCTCCTACGAGCAGTACTTC.

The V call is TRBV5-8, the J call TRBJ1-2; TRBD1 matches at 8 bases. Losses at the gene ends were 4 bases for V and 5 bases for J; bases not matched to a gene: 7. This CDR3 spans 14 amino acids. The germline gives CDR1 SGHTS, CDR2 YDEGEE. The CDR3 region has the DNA TGTGCCAGCAGCGTCGGACAGGGCCATTATGGCTACACCTTC. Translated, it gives CASSVGQGHYGYTF.